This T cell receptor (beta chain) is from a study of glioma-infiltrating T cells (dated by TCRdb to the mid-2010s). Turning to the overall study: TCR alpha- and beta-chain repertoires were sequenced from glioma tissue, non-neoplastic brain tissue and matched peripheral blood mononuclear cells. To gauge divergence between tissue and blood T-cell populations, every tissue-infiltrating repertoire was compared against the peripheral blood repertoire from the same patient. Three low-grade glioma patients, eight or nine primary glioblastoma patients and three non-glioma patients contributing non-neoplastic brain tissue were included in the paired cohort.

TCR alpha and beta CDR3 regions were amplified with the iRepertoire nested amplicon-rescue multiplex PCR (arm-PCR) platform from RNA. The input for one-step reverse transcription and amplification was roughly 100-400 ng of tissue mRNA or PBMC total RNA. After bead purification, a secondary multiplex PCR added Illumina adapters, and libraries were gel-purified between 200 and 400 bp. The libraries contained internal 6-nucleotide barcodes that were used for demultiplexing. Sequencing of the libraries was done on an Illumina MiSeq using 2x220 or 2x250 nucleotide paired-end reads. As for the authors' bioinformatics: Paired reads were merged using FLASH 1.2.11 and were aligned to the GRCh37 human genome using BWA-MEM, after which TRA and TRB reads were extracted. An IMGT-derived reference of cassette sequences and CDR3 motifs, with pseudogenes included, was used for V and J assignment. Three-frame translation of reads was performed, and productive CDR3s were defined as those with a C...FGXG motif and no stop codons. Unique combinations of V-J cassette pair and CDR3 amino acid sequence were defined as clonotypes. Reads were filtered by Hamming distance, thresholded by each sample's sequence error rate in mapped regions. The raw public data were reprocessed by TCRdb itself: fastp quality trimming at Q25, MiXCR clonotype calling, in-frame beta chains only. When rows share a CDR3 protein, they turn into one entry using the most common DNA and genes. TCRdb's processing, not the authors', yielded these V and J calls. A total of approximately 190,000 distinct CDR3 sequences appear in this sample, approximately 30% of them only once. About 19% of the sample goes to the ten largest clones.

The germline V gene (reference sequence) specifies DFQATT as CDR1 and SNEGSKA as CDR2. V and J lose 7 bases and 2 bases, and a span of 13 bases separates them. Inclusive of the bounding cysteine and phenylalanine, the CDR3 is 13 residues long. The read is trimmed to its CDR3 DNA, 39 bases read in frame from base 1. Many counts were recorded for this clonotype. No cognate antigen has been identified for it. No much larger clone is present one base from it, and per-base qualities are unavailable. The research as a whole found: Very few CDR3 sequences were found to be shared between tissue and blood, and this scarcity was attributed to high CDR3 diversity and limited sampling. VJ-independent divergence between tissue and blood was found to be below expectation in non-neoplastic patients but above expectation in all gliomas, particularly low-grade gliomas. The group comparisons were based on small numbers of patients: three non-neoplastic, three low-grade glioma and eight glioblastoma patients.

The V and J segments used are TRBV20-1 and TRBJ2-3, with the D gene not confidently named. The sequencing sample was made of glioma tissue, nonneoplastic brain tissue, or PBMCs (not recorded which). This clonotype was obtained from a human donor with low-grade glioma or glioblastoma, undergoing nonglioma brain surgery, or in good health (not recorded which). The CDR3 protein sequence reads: CSESGDITDTQYF. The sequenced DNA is TGCAGTGAGAGTGGAGACATCACAGATACGCAGTATTTT.